This T cell receptor beta chain comes out of a study of blood T cell repertoires in COVID-19. Study-wide context: In each case, the material was cDNA or gDNA derived from T cells, B-cell-depleted T cells, or PBMCs.

Profiled with immunoSEQ multiplex PCR; TCRdb holds only in-frame clones, not every one. This table holds about 120,000 clones, approximately 83% found once. This CDR3 spans 15 amino acids. Germline values: CDR1 SGHVS, CDR2 FNYEAQ. Trimming removed 5 bases from V and 6 bases from J, with 19 bases in between. This clonotype originated in a woman in her 70s with acute or convalescent COVID-19. The chain has TRBV7-6 and TRBJ1-2; D possibly corresponds to TRBD1 (6 bases). The sample consisted of peripheral blood. CDR3 amino acids: CASSSTRTASDGYTF. CDR3 in DNA: TGTGCCAGCAGCAGCACTAGGACAGCCTCCGATGGCTACACCTTC.